This T cell receptor beta chain was identified during a study of blood T cells in healthy people across ages (dated by TCRdb to the mid-2010s). Looking at the study overall: In model experiments, roughly one uniquely barcoded TCR beta cDNA molecule per two T cells was captured by template switching. The study measured age-related changes in TCR beta repertoire diversity using deep sequencing normalized with unique cDNA molecular identifiers. The donors were divided into four age groups: young (average around 15 years), middle-aged (almost 40), aged (about 60) and long-lived (about 90). Donors of different ages were randomly distributed across sequencing lanes to avoid experimental bias. Using the same blood draw, the study looked at two additional independent replicas of 1 million unique cDNA reads for two donors, one aged 18 to 30 and the other aged 80 or older. On the study overall, not on this receptor specifically: Estimates of total diversity based on one million sequenced T cells were regarded as lower bounds and as underestimates. Since profiling was done on bulk unsorted PBMCs, naive and antigen-experienced compartments could not be conclusively compared. The long-lived group showed more naive CD4+ T cells, fewer expanded clones and increased TCR diversity than the aged group, suggesting age selection. The percentage of naive T cells measured by flow cytometry correlated strongly with observed TCR beta diversity. Donor CMV infection status was unknown, potentially confounding age-related changes in expanded clonotypes. As age increased, observed TCR beta diversity per million T cells dropped in a roughly linear way, and a significant reduction was already evident by age 40.

To note about this clonotype: The clone's antigen remains unknown. Per-nucleotide qualities are absent, and no much larger clonotype sits a single base away.

The germline V gene specifies KGHSH as CDR1 and LQKENI as CDR2. V sheds 2 bases and J sheds 2 bases, leaving 9 bases between their ends. Including the terminal cysteine and phenylalanine, the CDR3 comprises 14 residues. The read is trimmed to its CDR3 DNA, 42 bases read in frame from base 1. The donors were roughly 39 Caucasian individuals from Russia, aged roughly 6 to 90 years, who were systemically healthy. Ten milliliters of peripheral blood were drawn from each donor into EDTA-treated Vacutainer tubes. Ficoll-Paque density-gradient centrifugation was used to isolate PBMCs, with at least 7 million obtained per sample. Total RNA was extracted from PBMCs with Trizol reagent, with at least 6 micrograms obtained per sample. Naive CD45RAhigh/CD27high T cell percentages were measured by flow cytometry on a PBMC aliquot from every donor. The receptor library was made with 5' RACE. Sequencing was performed on an Illumina HiSeq 2500. A second PCR of roughly 6 to 12 cycles was performed with a sample-barcoded 5' primer and a J-beta primer mix. Each TCR beta cDNA molecule received a unique molecular identifier from a template-switch 5' adaptor carrying 12 random nucleotides. At least 2.5 million CDR3-containing paired-end reads were obtained from each sample. First-strand cDNA was synthesized from all RNA with the Mint cDNA synthesis kit, primed by a TRBC-specific oligonucleotide. Following uracil-DNA glycosylase treatment, a first 18-cycle PCR with universal primers M1SS and BC2_uni_R was performed on all cDNA. Turning to the authors' computational methods: Each sample was normalized by randomly selecting 1 million high-quality reads, each carrying a distinct molecular identifier. Reads with shared molecular identifiers were discarded instead of being binned into consensus sequences. MiTCR, with a Q25 quality threshold and the strictest error-elimination algorithm, was used for CDR3 identification, clonotype clustering and error correction. A nonparametric unseen species model with Euler transformation was used to estimate lower-bound total TCR beta diversity. TCRdb reanalyzed the raw reads on its own, using fastp at Q25 for trimming and MiXCR for clone calling, and kept in-frame beta chains. Rows with one shared CDR3 protein collapse into an entry with the most common genes and DNA. TCRdb's processing, not the authors', yielded these V and J calls. The sample profile shows about 940,000 distinct CDR3 sequences; 45% to 50% of them were found once. In total, the top ten clones hold around an eighth of the sample.

Sequenced input: blood. The sequence joins TRBV18 to TRBJ2-5; the D gene remains uncertain. This receptor was obtained from a man aged 25-40 years in good health. The CDR3 amino acid sequence is: CASSPSPDQETQYF. The DNA reads TGTGCCAGCTCACCATCACCGGATCAAGAGACCCAGTACTTC.